The next 30 T cell receptor beta chains were all read from a single sample in a study of response to subunit inactivated influenza vaccine (dated by TCRdb to the late 2010s). Receptor libraries were prepared by RT-PCR. The data were produced on an Illumina HiSeq 2500. The raw public data were reprocessed by TCRdb itself: fastp quality trimming at Q25, MiXCR clonotype calling, in-frame beta chains only. Each record represents a unique CDR3 protein, reported with the most common genes and DNA among its rows. Across this sample there are hundreds of thousands of distinct CDR3 sequences, with 15% to 19% seen only once. The biggest ten clones account for more than 9% of the sample. Sequenced material: PBMCs from blood, taken about 13 days after vaccination. The receptors stem from a man aged 50-59 years who received an inactivated influenza vaccine. Donor details come from another sample of the same person, matched by shared clones.

This chain links TRBV7-3 with TRBJ1-1; tentatively, D is TRBD1 (6 bases). Trimming left V 3 bases short and J 10 bases short, with 9 bases between. This CDR3 comprises 11 residues. Germline V gene data show CDR1 as SGHTA and CDR2 as FQGTGA. The CDR3 is CASSFGGRAFF. The CDR3 DNA reads TGTGCCAGCAGCTTCGGGGGGCGAGCTTTCTTT.

The J gene is TRBJ2-1, the V gene TRBV4-2; TRBD1 matches at 8 bases. V lost 1 base and J lost 8; bases outside the gene matches: 4. This CDR3 region has 14 residues. The germline gives CDR1 LGHNA, CDR2 YNFKEQ. CDR3 nucleotide sequence: TGTGCCAGCAGCCAAGCAGGGGGCCCGGATGAGCAGTTCTTC. Translating gives CASSQAGGPDEQFF.

The gene calls are TRBV6-1 and TRBJ2-3; possible D gene TRBD2, 5 bases. CDR3 length: 17 amino acids. Trimming stripped 1 base from V and 6 bases from J, with 20 bases between. The germline V gene encodes CDR1 MNHNS and CDR2 SASEGT. This CDR3 is CASSEEAWEAVLDTQYF. In nucleotides, the CDR3 is TGTGCCAGCAGTGAAGAAGCTTGGGAAGCGGTTCTTGATACGCAGTATTTT.

This chain joins TRBV6-5 and TRBJ1-2, with unresolved D. CDR3 size: 16 residues. V was pared by 0 bases and J by 7 bases, with 18 bases between. CDR1 and CDR2 from the germline V gene are MNHEY and SVGAGI. The CDR3 DNA is TGTGCCAGCAGTTACTCGGGCGGGGAGAGGGTTCGTGGCTACACCTTC. Translating gives CASSYSGGERVRGYTF.

The chain has TRBV29-1 and TRBJ1-2; 7 bases match TRBD1. The CDR3 covers 15 residues. V was clipped by 5 bases and J by 0 bases; unmatched bases: 9. Germline V gene sequence: CDR1 SQVTM, CDR2 ANQGSEA. Here the CDR3 reads CSVSPGTEANYGYTF. The CDR3 DNA reads as TGCAGCGTTTCCCCGGGGACAGAAGCTAACTATGGCTACACCTTC.

V usage is TRBV5-1 and J usage is TRBJ2-1; 9 nucleotides align to TRBD2. Germline V gene lookup returns CDR1 SGHRS and CDR2 YFSETQ. The trim removed 2 bases at V and 3 bases at J, leaving 12 bases unmatched. CDR3 length equals 18 residues. The CDR3 coding sequence is TGCGCCAGCAGCTTCCCCCACTCCGGGACTAGCAGCTACAATGAGCAGTTCTTC. It yields the protein CASSFPHSGTSSYNEQFF.

J is TRBJ2-5 and V is TRBV10-2; no reliable D call. The V end was cut by 5 bases, the J end by 2 bases, with 15 bases between. Germline loops: CDR1 WSHSY, CDR2 SAAADI. This CDR3 is 15 amino acids long. CDR3 region: CASSTSRASQETQYF. The CDR3 DNA reads as TGCGCCAGCAGTACGTCTCGGGCGAGTCAAGAGACCCAGTACTTC.

The chain is built from TRBV4-2 and TRBJ1-4; unclear D gene. CDR3 length: 15 residues. Looked up from germline, CDR1 is LGHNA and CDR2 is YNFKEQ. The V and J ends lost 0 bases and 2 bases respectively, with 7 bases between them. As DNA, the CDR3 is TGTGCCAGCAGCCAAGATGGAGAGACTAATGAAAAACTGTTTTTT. This translates into CASSQDGETNEKLFF.

This chain joins TRBV11-2 and TRBJ1-4, with D possibly matching TRBD1 (5 bases). The germline V gene has CDR1 SGHAT and CDR2 FQNNGV. V was shortened by 1 base and J by 8 bases, with 17 bases between the two germline ends. The CDR3 loop spans 16 amino acids. The CDR3 sequence is CASSLGPQGLREKLFF. The DNA for the CDR3 is TGTGCCAGCAGCTTAGGTCCCCAGGGCCTTCGGGAAAAACTGTTTTTT.

This clonotype was seen ten or more times. The chain couples TRBV3-1 to TRBJ2-7; D may be TRBD2 (5 bases). The V gene lost 4 bases and the J gene lost 4 bases, with 8 bases spanning the gap. CDR1 and CDR2 from the germline V gene are LGHDT and YNNKEL (reference sequence). The CDR3 is 12 amino acids. The CDR3 spells CASSRRVYEQYF. The CDR3 coding sequence is TGTGCCAGCAGCCGGCGGGTTTACGAGCAGTACTTC.

The chain couples TRBV11-2 to TRBJ2-1; 12 positions match TRBD2. Germline CDR1 reads SGHAT; CDR2 reads FQNNGV. Trimming took 3 bases from V and 5 from J; bases not matched to a gene: 14. The CDR3 runs 19 residues. Written as DNA, the CDR3 is TGTGCCAGCAGCTTGTACTCTCGCCTACTAGCGGGGGGCCACAATGAGCAGTTCTTC. Amino acids: CASSLYSRLLAGGHNEQFF.

In this sample, this clonotype turned up a few times. This chain connects TRBV6-1 to TRBJ2-1; D might be TRBD2 (7 bases). CDR1 MNHNS and CDR2 SASEGT come from the germline V gene. The CDR3 loop spans 15 amino acids. With 5 bases removed from V and 5 bases from J, the gap between germline ends came to 16 bases. CDR3 DNA: TGTGCCAGCAGTCTTGCGGGGGCCTTCCACAATGAGCAGTTCTTC. It encodes CASSLAGAFHNEQFF.

This sequence joins TRBV7-1 and TRBJ1-5, with TRBD1 matching 8 bases. TRBV7-1 qualifies as an ORF whose function is uncertain. CDR3 length: 15 amino acids. With V trimmed by 3 bases and J by 5 bases, 6 bases remained unmatched. CDR3: CASSSRAGGDQPQHF. In DNA form, the CDR3 reads TGTGCCAGCAGCTCCCGGGCAGGGGGCGATCAGCCCCAGCATTTT.

The rearrangement links TRBV7-6 to TRBJ1-6; perhaps TRBD1 as D (6 bases). Germline assignment: CDR1 SGHVS and CDR2 FNYEAQ. This CDR3 spans 17 amino acids. Trimming removed 6 bases at V and 7 bases at J, with 22 bases between. The CDR3 is CASSREGGGGLNSPLHF. The CDR3, as DNA: TGTGCCAGCAGTCGAGAGGGGGGCGGTGGATTAAATTCACCCCTCCACTTT.

The chain has TRBV6-2 or TRBV6-3 and TRBJ2-7; 10 nucleotides line up with TRBD2. Losses at the gene ends were 7 bases for V and 0 bases for J; bases not matched to a gene: 6. CDR3 length: 15 amino acids. Germline loops: CDR1 MNHEY, CDR2 SVGEGT. The CDR3 region is CASNVGLAVSYEQYF. CDR3 nucleotides: TGTGCCAGCAACGTCGGACTAGCGGTCTCCTACGAGCAGTACTTC.

This clonotype was detected only a few times. The chain carries TRBV28 and TRBJ2-2; TRBD1 aligns across 7 bases. With V trimmed by 2 bases and J by 1 base, 10 bases remained unmatched. In germline, CDR1 is MDHEN, CDR2 SYDVKM. This CDR3 comprises 18 residues. CDR3: CASSLGSRTGLNTGELFF. For the CDR3, the DNA is TGTGCCAGCAGTTTAGGATCCCGGACAGGTTTGAACACCGGGGAGCTGTTTTTT. Full variable domain (remainder filled in from reference TRBV28 and TRBJ2-2): DVKVTQSSRYLVKRTGEKVFLECVQDMDHENMFWYRQDPGLGLRLIYFSYDVKMKEKGDIPEGYSVSREKKERFSLILESASTNQTSMYLCASSLGSRTGLNTGELFFGEGSRLTVL.

This clonotype was detected only a few times. The CDR3 is CASSPINSYEQYF. The CDR3 DNA sequence: TGTGCCAGCAGTCCTATAAACTCCTACGAGCAGTACTTC. The V and J genes are TRBV7-6 and TRBJ2-7; D is unresolved. There are 13 residues in the CDR3. Germline-derived CDR1 and CDR2 are SGHVS and FNYEAQ. V was pared by 6 bases and J by 0 bases, with 9 bases between.

This clonotype was detected a few times. The CDR3 bases are TGCAGTGCTAACCTAGCGGGAGGCCTAATCTCCTACAATGAGCAGTTCTTC. Translating it yields CSANLAGGLISYNEQFF. The chain joins TRBV20-1 to TRBJ2-1; 11 nucleotides agree with TRBD2. The CDR3 contains 17 residues. Germline lookup yields CDR1 DFQATT and CDR2 SNEGSKA (reference sequence). Losses at the gene ends were 4 bases for V and 0 bases for J; bases not matched to a gene: 8.

The chain recombines TRBV7-2 with TRBJ2-5, with 11 bases fitting TRBD2. Germline CDR1 and CDR2: SGHTA and FQGNSA. This CDR3 region has 17 residues. The trim removed 5 bases at V and 2 bases at J, leaving 10 bases unmatched. CDR3 sequence: CASSRSIAGGGQETQYF. The CDR3 nucleotides are TGTGCCAGCAGCCGCTCTATAGCGGGAGGGGGTCAAGAGACCCAGTACTTC.

This clonotype occurred a few times. The chain links TRBV15 to TRBJ2-6; D gene ambiguous. Trimming took 8 bases from V and 2 from J, leaving 13 bases between them. Germline V gene lookup returns CDR1 LNHNV and CDR2 YYDKDF (reference sequence). CDR3 size: 15 residues. CDR3 sequence (DNA): TGTGCCACCGTTGGGGTTGGTGCTGGGGCCAACGTCCTGACTTTC. Protein sequence: CATVGVGAGANVLTF.

This clonotype was recorded a few times. The CDR3 spells CSVKAHSTDTQYF. CDR3 nucleotide sequence: TGCAGCGTAAAGGCCCATAGCACAGATACGCAGTATTTT. The rearrangement uses TRBV29-1 and TRBJ2-3; D remains ambiguous. V lost 6 bases, J lost 0 bases, and 10 bases lay in between. This CDR3 has 13 amino acids. Per germline, CDR1 SQVTM and CDR2 ANQGSEA.

This clonotype was seen only a few times. The chain recombines TRBV15 with TRBJ2-7; the match to TRBD1 covers 9 bases. The CDR3 extends over 14 amino acids. Germline V gene data show CDR1 as LNHNV and CDR2 as YYDKDF (reference sequence). J gave up 10 bases and V 7 bases, and 14 bases lay outside the gene matches. The CDR3 nucleotides read TGTGCCACCACCTTTATACCGGGACAGGGATTCCAGTACTTC. Encoded protein: CATTFIPGQGFQYF.

This clonotype was observed a handful of times. V gene TRBV27 combines with J gene TRBJ2-7; D possibly corresponds to TRBD1 (6 bases). This CDR3 spans 15 amino acids. The V end lost 5 bases, the J end lost 0 bases, and 14 bases lay between the germline ends. Germline V lookup: CDR1 MNHEY, CDR2 SMNVEV (reference sequence). CDR3 sequence (DNA): TGTGCCAGCAGTCCCGGGACACTACCCTCCTACGAGCAGTACTTC. Its protein product is CASSPGTLPSYEQYF.

This clonotype showed up just a few times. The chain has TRBV6-5 and TRBJ1-5; possible D gene TRBD1, 5 bases. The CDR3 contains 15 residues. Between the trimmed V and J ends, which lost 0 bases and 7 bases, there was a span of 13 bases. The germline V gene encodes CDR1 MNHEY and CDR2 SVGAGI. CDR3 coding DNA: TGTGCCAGCAGTTACTCGAGCCGGGGGAGGCAGCCCCAGCATTTT. Its protein is CASSYSSRGRQPQHF.

The J gene is TRBJ2-4, the V gene TRBV11-3; D remains unclear. Germline-derived CDR1 and CDR2 are SGHNT and YENEEA. The CDR3 is 15 amino acids. V dropped 5 bases and J dropped 6 bases, with 17 bases sitting between them. CDR3 sequence (DNA): TGTGCCAGCAGCCCCGGGCTTGGGTTTACAAACATTCAGTACTTC. This sequence encodes CASSPGLGFTNIQYF.

Worth noting for this clonotype: At one boundary the junction diverges from the germline segment, which might be a read error. The rearrangement joins TRBV20-1 to TRBJ1-1; D unresolved. CDR1 and CDR2 (germline): DFQATT, SNEGSKA (reference sequence). The CDR3 is made up of 15 amino acids. The CDR3: CSAPRFVDLNTEGFF. The CDR3 DNA follows: TGCAGTGCTCCTCGCTTCGTCGATTTGAACACTGAAGGTTTCTTT.

The table lists this clonotype with a few counts. The chain carries TRBV2 and TRBJ1-5, with a weak D call TRBD1 (5 bases). The CDR3 runs 14 residues. Between the trimmed V and J ends, which lost 6 bases and 2 bases, there was a span of 11 bases. Germline V lookup: CDR1 SNHLY, CDR2 FYNNEI. The CDR3 here is CASRGDGRNQPQHF. CDR3 nucleotides: TGTGCCAGCAGAGGGGACGGCCGCAATCAGCCCCAGCATTTT.

This clonotype was seen more than once but under ten times. CDR3 sequence (DNA): TGCGCCAGCAGCTTGGGCTCTTTCTTCCTGCGTAGAGGAGACACTGAAGCTTTCTTT. This sequence encodes CASSLGSFFLRRGDTEAFF. The chain joins TRBV5-1 to TRBJ1-1; D is uncertain. The CDR3 spans 19 residues. Trimming removed 0 bases from V and 3 bases from J, with 24 bases in between. Germline V lookup: CDR1 SGHRS, CDR2 YFSETQ.

This clonotype has more than one count but fewer than ten. The J gene is TRBJ2-5, the V gene TRBV24-1; D may be TRBD1 (6 bases). V lost 12 bases and J lost 2, with 27 bases in between. CDR1 and CDR2 from the germline V gene are KGHDR and SFDVKD. This CDR3 contains 17 residues. Here the CDR3 DNA reads TGTGCCTCCTCCCGAGGCAGGGGAAGCCAATTTCAAGAGACCCAGTACTTC. This gives the protein CASSRGRGSQFQETQYF.

This clonotype was seen ten or more times. The CDR3 region is CSARGGGGGSYEQYF. The CDR3 DNA reads as TGCAGTGCTAGGGGTGGCGGGGGGGGCTCCTACGAGCAGTACTTC. This chain connects TRBV20-1 to TRBJ2-7; TRBD2 aligns across 9 bases. This CDR3 comprises 15 residues. The trim removed 3 bases at V and 0 bases at J, leaving 6 bases unmatched. The germline V gene has CDR1 DFQATT and CDR2 SNEGSKA (reference sequence).